This T cell receptor beta chain was profiled in a study of siplizumab effects on memory and regulatory T cells. General observations from the study: Naive T cells were seen as more diverse than memory cells and as major alloresponse contributors. Unstimulated subsets contained matches for only a minor fraction of alloreactive clones.

Method: immunoSEQ multiplex PCR; TCRdb's copy keeps in-frame clones and lacks some. The table includes fewer than 120,000 clones, 80% to 95% detected once. This CDR3 is built from 12 residues. Germline V lookup: CDR1 MNHNY, CDR2 SVGAGI (reference sequence). Between the trimmed V and J ends, which lost 8 bases and 4 bases, there was a span of 9 bases. Turning to this clone: Its antigen is as yet unknown.

Sequenced input: CD4+ T cells sorted from blood. This sequence originates from a human donor in good health. The chain has TRBV6-6 and TRBJ1-5; D ambiguous. DNA of the CDR3: TGTGCCAGCGGGGAGGGAAATCAGCCCCAGCATTTT. Protein: CASGEGNQPQHF.